The present T cell receptor beta chain was sequenced within a study of graft-versus-host responses after intestinal transplantation. There are a few counts of this clone. The CDR3 is 14 amino acids. Germline V lookup: CDR1 SGHNT, CDR2 YYREEE (reference sequence). Deletions cut 0 bases from V and 4 bases from J, with 10 bases between. General study findings and limits: HvG clone declines early post-transplant were associated with peak circulating GvH levels.

Only in-frame clones appear in the TCRdb table, and some are missing; sequencing was by immunoSEQ multiplex PCR. Of 8,800 or so clones in the sample, over 25% were seen once. Plating of around 200,000 CFSE-labeled responder cells was done together with around 200,000 irradiated, violet-dye-labeled stimulator cells. The sample here was alloreactive CD4+ T cells from a mixed lymphocyte reaction culture, taken before intestinal transplant. Subset given: CFSE-low proliferating T cells sorted from approximately 6-day pre-transplant mixed lymphocyte reaction (GvH or HvG direction). The sequence was obtained from a human patient who received an intestinal transplant. This chain uses TRBV5-4 with TRBJ1-1; D gene ambiguous. Written as DNA, the CDR3 is TGTGCCAGCAGCTTGGTGGGAGGTCTCACTGAAGCTTTCTTT. This gives the protein CASSLVGGLTEAFF.